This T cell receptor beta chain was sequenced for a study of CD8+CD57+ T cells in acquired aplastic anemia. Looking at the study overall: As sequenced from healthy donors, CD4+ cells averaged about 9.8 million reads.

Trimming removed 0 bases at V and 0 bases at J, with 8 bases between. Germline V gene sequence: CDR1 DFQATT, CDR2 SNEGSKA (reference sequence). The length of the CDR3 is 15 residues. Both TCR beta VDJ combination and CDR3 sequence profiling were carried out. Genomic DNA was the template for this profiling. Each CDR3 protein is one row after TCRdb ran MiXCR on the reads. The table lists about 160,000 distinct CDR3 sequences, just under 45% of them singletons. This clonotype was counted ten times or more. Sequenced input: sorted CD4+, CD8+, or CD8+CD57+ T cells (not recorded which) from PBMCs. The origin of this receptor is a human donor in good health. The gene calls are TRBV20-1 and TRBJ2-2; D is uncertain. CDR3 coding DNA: TGCAGTGCTAGAGATCGTCTCACGAACACCGGGGAGCTGTTTTTT. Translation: CSARDRLTNTGELFF.